This T cell receptor beta chain was obtained from a study of T-cell reconstitution after alpha-beta-depleted transplantation in children. Unique molecular identifiers tagged the TCRbeta library. Each CDR3 protein gets one entry after TCRdb re-called the PCR reads with MiXCR. The table includes about 610,000 distinct CDR3 sequences, 10% detected once. The sample holds a few counts of this clonotype. The source of this sequence is a human donor who donated a stem cell graft to a child with acute myeloid leukemia. The sample consisted of PBMCs from the stem cell graft donor, taken from the stem cell graft.

For the CDR3, the DNA is TGTGCCAGCAGTTTGGGGCGGCCCTCCTACAATGAGCAGTTCTTC. Its translation is CASSLGRPSYNEQFF. The chain recombines TRBV12-3 or TRBV12-4 with TRBJ2-1; the D gene is possibly TRBD1 (5 bases). V was clipped by 3 bases and J by 0 bases, with 9 bases between them. CDR3 length equals 15 residues.